One sample yielded the 2 T cell receptor beta chains listed below, sequenced in a study of blood T cell repertoires in COVID-19. Sequencing used immunoSEQ multiplex PCR; TCRdb keeps in-frame clones, though not all of them. Of approximately 160,000 clones listed, around four fifths are singletons. Sequencing was done on a sample of peripheral blood. The source is a man aged 65 to 79 with acute or convalescent COVID-19.

This rearrangement joins TRBV6-8 to TRBJ2-5; maybe TRBD2 (6 bases). Germline V gene lookup returns CDR1 MNHGY and CDR2 SAAAGT. The CDR3 covers 15 residues. Trimming shortened V by 4 bases and J by 1 base, and 13 bases separated the two germline ends. For the CDR3, the DNA is TGTGCCAGCAGTTCCTTTACTAGCCTCCAAGAGACCCAGTACTTC. The encoded protein is CASSSFTSLQETQYF.

In this sample, this clone turned up once. This chain uses TRBV15 with TRBJ2-7; D is ambiguous. The V end was cut by 1 base, the J end by 5 bases, with 9 bases between. Germline-derived CDR1 and CDR2 are LNHNV and YYDKDF (reference sequence). The CDR3 sequence is 13 residues long. The CDR3 nucleotides are TGTGCCACCAGCAGAGCAAAGAGGAACGAGCAGTACTTC. Its protein product is CATSRAKRNEQYF.